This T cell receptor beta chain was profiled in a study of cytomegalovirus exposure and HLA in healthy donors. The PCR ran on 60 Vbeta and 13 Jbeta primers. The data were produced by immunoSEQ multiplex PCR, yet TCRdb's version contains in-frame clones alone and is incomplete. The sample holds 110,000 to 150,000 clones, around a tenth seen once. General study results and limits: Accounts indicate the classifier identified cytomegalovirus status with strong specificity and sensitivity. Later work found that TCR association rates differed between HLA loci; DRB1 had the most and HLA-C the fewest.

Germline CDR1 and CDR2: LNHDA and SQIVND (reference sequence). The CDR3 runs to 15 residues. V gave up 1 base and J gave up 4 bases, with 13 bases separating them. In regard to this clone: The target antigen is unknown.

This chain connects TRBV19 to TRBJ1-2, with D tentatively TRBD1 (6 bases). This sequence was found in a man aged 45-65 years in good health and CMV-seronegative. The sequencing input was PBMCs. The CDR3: CASSIATGLSYGYTF. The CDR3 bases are TGTGCCAGTAGTATAGCGACAGGCTTAAGCTATGGCTACACCTTC.